Below, 30 T cell receptor beta chains from the same sample are listed, as sequenced in a study of neurological immune-mediated disorders. Noted time point: longitudinal time-point 3. One entry per CDR3 protein results from TCRdb running MiXCR on the 5' RACE reads. Of more than 100,000 distinct CDR3 sequences listed, 10% to 13% are singletons. The sequencing sample was made of PBMCs. The origin of the receptors is a female donor with HTLV-1-associated myelopathy (HAM/TSP).

This clonotype came up a few times. The chain has TRBV20-1 and TRBJ2-2; no clear D gene. CDR1 is DFQATT and CDR2 is SNEGSKA in the germline V gene (reference sequence). The CDR3 covers 16 residues. The germline V and J ends were trimmed by 0 bases and 0 bases, with 11 bases remaining between them. The CDR3 DNA sequence: TGCAGTGCTAGAGATCCGGTCGGAGCGAACACCGGGGAGCTGTTTTTT. This translates into CSARDPVGANTGELFF.

This clonotype has a count of ten or more. J is TRBJ2-2 and V is TRBV10-3; D uncertain. The germline V gene has CDR1 ENHRY and CDR2 SYGVKD. This CDR3 is built from 16 residues. With 7 bases removed from V and 2 bases from J, the gap between germline ends came to 17 bases. The CDR3 here is CAIKDNYGFNTGELFF. CDR3 nucleotide sequence: TGTGCCATCAAAGATAATTACGGTTTTAACACCGGGGAGCTGTTTTTT.

This clonotype has only a few counts. This rearrangement joins TRBV6-1 to TRBJ2-7; no firm D call. Trimming shortened V by 2 bases and J by 5 bases, and 10 bases separated the two germline ends. Germline CDR1 reads MNHNS; CDR2 reads SASEGT. The CDR3 length is 13 residues. The DNA of the CDR3 is TGTGCCAGCAGTGAACTTCCAAGGCACGAGCAGTACTTC. Translation: CASSELPRHEQYF.

This clonotype has at least ten counts. This sequence joins TRBV12-3 or TRBV12-4 and TRBJ2-5, with 10 bases fitting TRBD1. V lost 6 bases to trimming and J lost 2 bases; unmatched junction nucleotides: 3. The CDR3 is made up of 14 amino acids. CDR3 in DNA: TGTGCCAGCAGACGGACAGGGGGGCAAGAGACCCAGTACTTC. Translated, it gives CASRRTGGQETQYF.

At least ten counts were recorded for this clonotype. The genes are TRBV10-2 and TRBJ1-3, with 9 positions matching TRBD1. The germline V gene has CDR1 WSHSY and CDR2 SAAADI. This CDR3 contains 13 residues. The V segment lost 3 bases and the J segment 14 bases; nucleotides outside the gene matches: 8. In DNA form, the CDR3 reads TGCGCCAGCAGTGACCCCGGGACAGGGACCGTATATTTT. Its protein is CASSDPGTGTVYF.

Only a few counts were recorded for this clonotype. The rearrangement joins TRBV9 to TRBJ2-2; TRBD1 or TRBD2 may be the D gene (5 bases each). The CDR3 runs to 15 residues. Trimming cost V 2 bases and J 6 bases, with 14 bases left between them. Germline CDR1 and CDR2: SGDLS and YYNGEE. The CDR3 loop is CASSVRSGTAGELFF. Here the CDR3 DNA reads TGTGCCAGCAGCGTCCGTTCGGGGACGGCCGGGGAGCTGTTTTTT.

This clonotype was seen at least ten times. The rearrangement uses TRBV6-6 and TRBJ1-5, with D possibly matching TRBD1 (5 bases). Trimming stripped 8 bases from V and 5 bases from J, with 13 bases between. The CDR3 covers 13 residues. From germline, CDR1 is MNHNY and CDR2 SVGAGI (reference sequence). The CDR3 loop reads CASSWTFDQPQHF. CDR3 nucleotide sequence: TGTGCCAGCTCATGGACATTCGATCAGCCCCAGCATTTT.

This clonotype was counted ten times or more. This chain joins TRBV20-1 and TRBJ2-1, with TRBD2 as a possible D gene (6 bases). Trimming pared 6 bases from V and 3 bases from J, leaving 12 bases between. CDR3 length: 13 residues. Germline V gene lookup returns CDR1 DFQATT and CDR2 SNEGSKA (reference sequence). The CDR3, as DNA: TGCAGTGCCACGCTAGCGAGCTACAATGAGCAGTTCTTC. Translated, it gives CSATLASYNEQFF.

At least ten counts were recorded for this clonotype. The chain carries TRBV5-1 and TRBJ2-2; the D is unclear. CDR3 length: 15 amino acids. V lost 6 bases and J 0 bases, leaving 12 bases between the germline ends. Germline-derived CDR1 and CDR2 are SGHRS and YFSETQ. The CDR3: CASTLRTANTGELFF. The CDR3 region has the DNA TGCGCCAGCACCTTAAGGACGGCGAACACCGGGGAGCTGTTTTTT.

This clonotype has at least ten counts. The chain has TRBV5-1 and TRBJ1-4; 8 bases map to TRBD1. Germline V gives CDR1 SGHRS, CDR2 YFSETQ. This CDR3 is built from 16 residues. V dropped 0 bases and J dropped 3; count of bases not matched to a gene: 4. Here the CDR3 DNA reads TGCGCCAGCAGCTTGGGGACAGGGATGGCTAATGAAAAACTGTTTTTT. It codes for CASSLGTGMANEKLFF.

This clonotype has a count of ten or more. The J gene is TRBJ2-1, the V gene TRBV3-1; 11 nucleotides agree with TRBD2. V dropped 4 bases and J dropped 9; count of bases not matched to a gene: 14. Germline loops: CDR1 LGHDT, CDR2 YNNKEL (reference sequence). This CDR3 spans 17 amino acids. The CDR3 nucleotides read TGTGCCAGCAGCCCGGAATTAGCGGGGGGGCTTTCCATTGAGCAGTTCTTC. Protein: CASSPELAGGLSIEQFF.

A remark on this clonotype: A much larger clone lies a single base off, so this may be a read error. The chain recombines TRBV5-6 with TRBJ2-2; tentatively, D is TRBD2 (7 bases). Germline V CDR1 and CDR2: SGHDT, YYEEEE. This CDR3 contains 15 residues. CDR3 protein: CASNWRGPNTRELFF. In DNA form, the CDR3 reads TGTGCCAGCAATTGGCGGGGGCCAAACACCAGGGAGCTGTTTTTT.

On this clonotype itself: A much larger clone sits a single nucleotide away, making a read error possible. The CDR3 sequence: CASSLDKGPFYEQYF. As DNA, the CDR3 is TGCGCCAGCAGCTTGGATAAGGGGCCCTTTTACGAGCAGTACTTC. This chain uses TRBV5-1 with TRBJ2-7; tentative D call: TRBD1 (5 bases). CDR3 length equals 15 residues. Germline V gene lookup returns CDR1 SGHRS and CDR2 YFSETQ. V was pared by 0 bases and J by 4 bases, with 14 bases between.

This clonotype was counted at least ten times. The rearrangement uses TRBV20-1 and TRBJ2-1, with 10 bases aligning to TRBD2. This CDR3 comprises 17 residues. Germline V lookup: CDR1 DFQATT, CDR2 SNEGSKA (reference sequence). Losses at the gene ends were 6 bases for V and 6 bases for J; bases not matched to a gene: 17. CDR3 sequence reads: CSAARGSGGPEFNEQFF. The DNA of the CDR3 is TGCAGTGCCGCTAGGGGTAGCGGGGGGCCCGAATTCAATGAGCAGTTCTTC.

This clonotype was counted many times. J is TRBJ2-7 and V is TRBV9, with D possibly being TRBD1 or TRBD2 (5 bases each). The CDR3 consists of 15 residues. The germline V gene has CDR1 SGDLS and CDR2 YYNGEE. Trimming took off 2 bases at V and 0 bases at J, with 12 bases between the two ends. The CDR3 DNA follows: TGTGCCAGCAGCGTCGACGGGGCTACCTCCTACGAGCAGTACTTC. As protein: CASSVDGATSYEQYF. The full variable domain, completed using reference TRBV9 and TRBJ2-7, is DSGVTQTPKHLITATGQRVTLRCSPRSGDLSVYWYQQSLDQGLQFLIQYYNGEERAKGNILERFSAQQFPDLHSELNLSSLELGDSALYFCASSVDGATSYEQYFGPGTRLTVT.

This clonotype was counted many times. V and J are TRBV7-9 and TRBJ2-5, with D possibly matching TRBD2 (5 bases). The CDR3 is made up of 11 amino acids. Trimming cost V 4 bases and J 7 bases, with 7 bases left between them. Germline V gene lookup returns CDR1 SEHNR and CDR2 FQNEAQ (reference sequence). The chain's CDR3 is CASSSGVTQYF. The CDR3, as DNA: TGTGCCAGCAGCTCCGGGGTGACCCAGTACTTC.

The sample holds many counts of this clonotype. J is TRBJ2-3 and V is TRBV7-9, with D tentatively TRBD1 (5 bases). V shed 3 bases and J shed 5 bases, with 12 bases lying between them. The CDR3 length is 14 residues. Per the germline V gene, CDR1 is SEHNR and CDR2 is FQNEAQ (reference sequence). Here the CDR3 DNA reads TGTGCCAGCAGCTTTTCGACAGCGAAAGATACGCAGTATTTT. Translated, it gives CASSFSTAKDTQYF.

Ten or more counts support this clonotype. The genes are TRBV11-2 and TRBJ2-1; the match to TRBD1 covers 9 bases. CDR1 SGHAT and CDR2 FQNNGV come from the germline V gene. The trim removed 8 bases at V and 4 bases at J, leaving 9 bases unmatched. This CDR3 is 15 amino acids long. The CDR3 loop is CASSTTGGRYNEQFF. In nucleotides, the CDR3 is TGTGCCAGCTCCACGACAGGGGGGAGGTACAATGAGCAGTTCTTC. The full variable domain, its missing parts supplied by reference TRBV11-2 and TRBJ2-1, is EAGVAQSPRYKIIEKRQSVAFWCNPISGHATLYWYQQILGQGPKLLIQFQNNGVVDDSQLPKDRFSAERLKGVDSTLKIQPAKLEDSAVYLCASSTTGGRYNEQFFGPGTRLTVL.

This clonotype showed up many times. The chain employs TRBV5-1 and TRBJ2-7, with a weak D call TRBD2 (5 bases). The V end lost 0 bases, the J end lost 6 bases, and 16 bases lay between the germline ends. This CDR3 comprises 15 residues. Germline V CDR1 and CDR2: SGHRS, YFSETQ. This chain's CDR3 is CASSLAEGHRGEQYF. In nucleotides, the CDR3 is TGCGCCAGCAGCTTGGCCGAAGGCCATCGGGGCGAGCAGTACTTC.

Ten or more counts support this clonotype. The CDR3 here is CASSWSLAGQGEETQYF. CDR3 nucleotide sequence: TGTGCCAGCAGTTGGTCCTTAGCGGGTCAAGGCGAGGAGACCCAGTACTTC. The genes are TRBV6-5 and TRBJ2-5, with 7 nucleotides matching TRBD2. Germline V lookup: CDR1 MNHEY, CDR2 SVGAGI. The junction had 16 bases not matched to a gene; V was cut back by 4 bases and J by 5 bases. The length of the CDR3 is 17 residues.

A remark on this clonotype: This may be a read error, as it is one base from a much larger clone. J is TRBJ2-3 and V is TRBV20-1; 9 positions agree with TRBD1. The CDR3 runs to 13 residues. The germline gives CDR1 DFQATT, CDR2 SNEGSKA (reference sequence). The CDR3 region is CSALTGGMDMQYF. In DNA, the CDR3 is TGCAGTGCCCTGACAGGGGGGATGGATATGCAGTATTTT.

This clonotype was seen ten or more times. The chain links TRBV20-1 to TRBJ2-2; possible D gene TRBD1, 5 bases. This CDR3 contains 14 residues. V shed 2 bases and J shed 4 bases, with 11 bases lying between them. Germline-derived CDR1 and CDR2 are DFQATT and SNEGSKA (reference sequence). The CDR3 sequence is CSARRTTGTGELFF. The CDR3 DNA sequence: TGCAGTGCTAGACGTACTACAGGCACCGGGGAGCTGTTTTTT.

This clonotype was counted at least ten times. The rearrangement uses TRBV24-1 and TRBJ1-5, with D unclear. Trimming cost V 4 bases and J 7 bases, with 13 bases left between them. CDR1 and CDR2 (germline): KGHDR, SFDVKD. The CDR3 loop spans 14 amino acids. The CDR3 protein is CATSDLDEVQPQHF. DNA of the CDR3: TGTGCCACCAGTGACCTAGATGAGGTGCAGCCCCAGCATTTT.

This clonotype was recorded many times. This sequence joins TRBV15 and TRBJ1-1; the match to TRBD1 covers 7 bases. From germline, CDR1 is LNHNV and CDR2 YYDKDF (reference sequence). The CDR3 totals 15 residues. J lost 4 bases, V lost 6 bases, and 11 bases had no gene match. DNA of the CDR3: TGTGCCACCAGGACCTACAGGGGCCGGGGCACTGAAGCTTTCTTT. Translating gives CATRTYRGRGTEAFF.

Concerning this clonotype: One base away lies a much larger clone, so this may be a sequencing read error. This rearrangement joins TRBV20-1 to TRBJ2-7, with D possibly being TRBD2 (5 bases). This CDR3 contains 14 residues. Germline V CDR1 and CDR2: DFQATT, SNEGSKA (reference sequence). The DNA of the CDR3 is TGCAGTGATAGATTGTCCAGCGGATTCTACGAGCAGTACTTC. Translated: CSDRLSSGFYEQYF.

This clonotype came up many times. This chain links TRBV20-1 with TRBJ1-6; D is ambiguous. The CDR3 spans 12 residues. Germline CDR1 and CDR2: DFQATT and SNEGSKA (reference sequence). The ends were cut back, 0 bases at V and 12 bases at J, with 9 bases in the middle. As DNA, the CDR3 is TGCAGTGCTAGAGAATCAGGAAAACCCCTCCACTTT. Its translation: CSARESGKPLHF.

This clonotype appeared many times. V usage is TRBV18 and J usage is TRBJ1-2, with D uncertain. Between the trimmed V and J ends, which lost 0 bases and 5 bases, there was a span of 16 bases. The V gene's germline CDR1 is KGHSH and CDR2 LQKENI. This CDR3 contains 16 residues. The CDR3 protein is CASSPPDGPSVYGYTF. Here the CDR3 DNA reads TGTGCCAGCTCACCACCGGATGGGCCCTCTGTGTATGGCTACACCTTC. The full variable domain, with the rest looked up from reference TRBV18 and TRBJ1-2, is NAGVMQNPRHLVRRRGQEARLRCSPMKGHSHVYWYRQLPEEGLKFMVYLQKENIIDESGMPKERFSAEFPKEGPSILRIQQVVRGDSAAYFCASSPPDGPSVYGYTFGSGTRLTVV.

V usage is TRBV5-1 and J usage is TRBJ2-3; D might be TRBD1 (6 bases). The V gene lost 0 bases and the J gene lost 0 bases, with 23 bases spanning the gap. CDR1 and CDR2 (germline): SGHRS, YFSETQ. The CDR3 sequence is 20 residues long. The CDR3 sequence is CASSLEGHRFVPTSTDTQYF. The CDR3 DNA follows: TGCGCCAGCAGCTTGGAGGGACACCGCTTCGTTCCAACTAGCACAGATACGCAGTATTTT.

This clonotype was picked up many times. The rearrangement uses TRBV12-3 or TRBV12-4 and TRBJ2-1; 10 bases are a match to TRBD2. V shed 0 bases and J 6 bases; nucleotides not matched to a gene: 5. The CDR3 has 16 residues. CDR3 protein: CASSLAQSGGANEQFF. The CDR3 DNA is TGTGCCAGCAGTTTAGCGCAAAGCGGGGGGGCCAATGAGCAGTTCTTC.

At least ten counts were recorded for this clonotype. The chain employs TRBV5-1 and TRBJ2-7, with TRBD1 as a possible D gene (7 bases). The CDR3 has 14 amino acids. Germline CDR1 is SGHRS and CDR2 is YFSETQ. Trimming pared 3 bases from V and 3 bases from J, leaving 13 bases between. The CDR3 DNA reads TGCGCCAGCAGCTGGGGGGCAGGGGGCTACGAGCAGTACTTC. Translation: CASSWGAGGYEQYF. The whole variable domain, remainder taken from reference TRBV5-1 and TRBJ2-7, is KAGVTQTPRYLIKTRGQQVTLSCSPISGHRSVSWYQQTPGQGLQFLFEYFSETQRNKGNFPGRFSGRQFSNSRSEMNVSTLELGDSALYLCASSWGAGGYEQYFGPGTRLTVT.